These 17 T cell receptor beta chains originate from one sample sequenced in a study of blood T cell repertoires in COVID-19. The protocol was immunoSEQ multiplex PCR, while the TCRdb copy is restricted to in-frame clones and leaves out a portion. The sample yields about 220,000 clones, 82% seen once. Input material: PBMCs or T cells enriched from blood (not recorded which). These TCRs come from a woman in her sixties who had recovered from COVID-19.

V is TRBV6-6 and J is TRBJ1-1, with D perhaps TRBD1 (5 bases). The CDR3 loop spans 14 amino acids. Per germline, CDR1 MNHNY and CDR2 SVGAGI (reference sequence). V lost 9 bases and J lost 4, with 18 bases in between. Here the CDR3 reads CASRVQVQATEAFF. The DNA of the CDR3 is TGTGCCAGTCGGGTACAGGTCCAGGCCACTGAAGCTTTCTTT.

The chain links TRBV21-1 to TRBJ2-3; the listed D gene, TRBD2, was not tested against the DNA. TRBV21-1 is a pseudogene. The CDR3 is 16 amino acids. The chain's CDR3 is CASSLISGGSTDTQYF. As DNA, the CDR3 is TGTGCCAGCAGCCTCATTAGCGGGGGGTCCACAGATACGCAGTATTTT.

The chain combines TRBV4-1 with TRBJ2-7; D perhaps matches TRBD1 (8 bases). Germline lookup yields CDR1 MGHRA and CDR2 YSYEKL. The CDR3 is 16 residues long. Between the trimmed V and J ends, which lost 3 bases and 3 bases, there was a span of 18 bases. The CDR3 coding sequence is TGCGCCAGCAGCCATGCAGGACAGGGAGGGAACTACGAGCAGTACTTC. Protein: CASSHAGQGGNYEQYF.

The CDR3 nucleotides are TGTGCCAGCAGCTTTGTAACACACCAAGAGACCCAGTACTTC. It encodes CASSFVTHQETQYF. The gene calls are TRBV7-2 and TRBJ2-5, with D unclear. CDR1 and CDR2 (germline): SGHTA, FQGNSA. The V and J ends lost 3 bases and 0 bases respectively, with 8 bases between them. CDR3 length: 14 residues. Together with reference TRBV7-2 and TRBJ2-5, the CDR3 gives the full variable domain: GAGVSQSPSNKVTEKGKDVELRCDPISGHTALYWYRQSLGQGLEFLIYFQGNSAPDKSGLPSDRFSAERTGGSVSTLTIQRTQQEDSAVYLCASSFVTHQETQYFGPGTRLLVL.

J is TRBJ1-2 and V is TRBV10-3; TRBD1 aligns across 8 bases. J was trimmed by 5 bases and V by 8 bases; bases with no gene match: 1. Germline CDR1 is ENHRY and CDR2 is SYGVKD. This CDR3 comprises 11 residues. The CDR3 sequence: CAIGTGYGYTF. DNA for the CDR3: TGTGCCATCGGGACAGGATATGGCTACACCTTC.

This clone showed up just a few times. This sequence joins TRBV6-5 and TRBJ2-1, with TRBD1 matching 8 bases. The V gene end was trimmed by 5 bases and the J gene end by 6 bases; junction bases not matched to a gene: 9. The V gene's germline CDR1 is MNHEY and CDR2 SVGAGI. The CDR3 covers 15 residues. This CDR3 is CASSLDRGVGNEQFF. The CDR3 DNA reads as TGTGCCAGCAGTCTCGACAGGGGAGTCGGCAATGAGCAGTTCTTC.

The chain links TRBV5-5 to TRBJ2-7; TRBD2 might be the D (6 bases). Germline V gene lookup returns CDR1 SGHKS and CDR2 YYEKEE (reference sequence). The CDR3 length is 14 residues. The V end lost 3 bases, the J end lost 2 bases, and 12 bases lay between the germline ends. The CDR3 loop reads CASSSRGSPYEQYF. The DNA for the CDR3 is TGTGCCAGCAGCTCGCGGGGAAGCCCCTACGAGCAGTACTTC.

This clone was detected ten times or more. CDR3 in DNA: TGCAGCGTCCCCGGTGACTACGAGCAGTACTTC. Translating gives CSVPGDYEQYF. The chain joins TRBV29-1 to TRBJ2-7; D uncertain. V shed 6 bases and J shed 3 bases, with 9 bases lying between them. Germline V gives CDR1 SQVTM, CDR2 ANQGSEA. This CDR3 is built from 11 residues.

The chain employs TRBV9 and TRBJ2-7; 9 positions match TRBD2. CDR3 length: 16 amino acids. The germline V gene has CDR1 SGDLS and CDR2 YYNGEE. Losses at the gene ends were 5 bases for V and 0 bases for J; bases not matched to a gene: 9. The CDR3 loop reads CASSLTSGPLSYEQYF. The CDR3 bases are TGTGCCAGCAGTCTTACTAGCGGGCCTCTCTCCTACGAGCAGTACTTC. Complete variable domain (other parts from reference TRBV9 and TRBJ2-7): DSGVTQTPKHLITATGQRVTLRCSPRSGDLSVYWYQQSLDQGLQFLIQYYNGEERAKGNILERFSAQQFPDLHSELNLSSLELGDSALYFCASSLTSGPLSYEQYFGPGTRLTVT.

This clone is a singleton in its sample. This sequence joins TRBV19 and TRBJ1-1; a possible D gene is TRBD1 (6 bases). The CDR3 is 13 residues long. Trimming cost V 3 bases and J 4 bases, with 9 bases left between them. Germline V lookup: CDR1 LNHDA, CDR2 SQIVND (reference sequence). CDR3 region: CASSITGPTEAFF. The CDR3 DNA reads as TGTGCCAGTAGTATCACAGGGCCCACTGAAGCTTTCTTT.

The chain has TRBV2 and TRBJ1-5, with 9 nucleotides matching TRBD1. The germline gives CDR1 SNHLY, CDR2 FYNNEI. The CDR3 loop spans 15 amino acids. V lost 1 base, J lost 5 bases, and 3 bases stayed unmatched. CDR3 in amino acids: CASSEVGQGHQPQHF. In DNA, the CDR3 is TGTGCCAGCAGTGAAGTGGGACAGGGCCATCAGCCCCAGCATTTT.

The chain uses TRBV25-1 and TRBJ1-2; no definite D call. Germline V gives CDR1 MGHDK, CDR2 SYGVNS. The CDR3 spans 16 residues. V lost 3 bases to trimming and J lost 8 bases, with 22 bases between them. The CDR3 is CASSDISGVPMGGYTF. The CDR3 DNA reads TGTGCCAGCAGTGACATTAGCGGGGTGCCGATGGGGGGCTACACCTTC.

The V gene is TRBV5-4, the J gene TRBJ2-4, with 8 bases fitting TRBD2. Germline values: CDR1 SGHNT, CDR2 YYREEE (reference sequence). V dropped 1 base and J dropped 3; count of bases not matched to a gene: 6. The CDR3 is made up of 16 amino acids. The CDR3 is CASSLNGGAGKNIQYF. Written as DNA, the CDR3 is TGTGCCAGCAGCTTGAACGGGGGGGCGGGCAAAAACATTCAGTACTTC. The variable domain in full, with the rest retrieved from reference TRBV5-4 and TRBJ2-4, is ETGVTQSPTHLIKTRGQQVTLRCSSQSGHNTVSWYQQALGQGPQFIFQYYREEENGRGNFPPRFSGLQFPNYSSELNVNALELDDSALYLCASSLNGGAGKNIQYFGAGTRLSVL.

The chain combines TRBV19 with TRBJ2-3; 9 bases are shared with TRBD2. CDR3 length: 16 amino acids. V shed 3 bases, J shed 4 bases, and the junction held 8 bases outside the gene matches. Germline V gene sequence: CDR1 LNHDA, CDR2 SQIVND (reference sequence). The CDR3 coding sequence is TGTGCCAGTAGTATTCAGGGCGGGGGGGCCCCAGATACGCAGTATTTT. Amino acids: CASSIQGGGAPDTQYF.

The gene calls are TRBV2 and TRBJ1-4, with a weak D call TRBD1 (5 bases). CDR1 is SNHLY, CDR2 FYNNEI, per germline. The CDR3 spans 16 residues. The germline V and J ends were trimmed by 6 bases and 5 bases, with 19 bases remaining between them. The CDR3 is CASRTGRQAGNEKLFF. In nucleotides, the CDR3 is TGTGCCAGCAGAACAGGTCGCCAGGCAGGGAATGAAAAACTGTTTTTT.

This clone was seen once. V is TRBV3-1 (or the pseudogene TRBV3-2) and J is TRBJ2-7, with TRBD1 matching 7 bases. Germline V gene sequence: CDR1 LGHDT, CDR2 YNNKEL (reference sequence). Trimming removed 0 bases from V and 3 bases from J; junction bases left unmatched: 5. The CDR3 spans 15 residues. Here the CDR3 DNA reads TGTGCCAGCAGCCAAGACCAACAGGGGCGCTACGAGCAGTACTTC. This gives the protein CASSQDQQGRYEQYF.

This chain links TRBV4-3 with TRBJ1-5; D uncertain. Germline lookup yields CDR1 LGHNA and CDR2 YSLEER. This CDR3 is built from 14 residues. The V end lost 4 bases, the J end lost 5 bases, and 12 bases lay between the germline ends. The CDR3 nucleotides are TGCGCCAGCAGCCTTGCTTCCGGAGATCAGCCCCAGCATTTT. This translates into CASSLASGDQPQHF.